The present T cell receptor beta chain was sequenced within a study of OX40 agonist ivuxolimab in advanced cancers. Data came from immunoSEQ multiplex PCR; TCRdb stores just in-frame clones and leaves some out. Of approximately 70,000 clones listed, 75% to 90% are singletons. CDR3 size: 13 residues. Germline V CDR1 and CDR2: KGHSH, LQKENI. Trimming took 6 bases from V and 5 from J; bases not matched to a gene: 3. The TCR was taken from an adult with an advanced solid tumor such as melanoma, head and neck, liver or kidney cancer. This chain connects TRBV18 to TRBJ1-4; TRBD1 agrees at 7 bases. The material sequenced was CD4+ or CD8+ T cells sorted from blood, taken in a trial of the OX40 agonist ivuxolimab. CDR3 DNA: TGTGCCAGCTCTCCAGGGGGAAATGAAAAACTGTTTTTT. Its translation is CASSPGGNEKLFF.